The clone carrying this T cell receptor beta chain showed up just a few times. CDR3 length equals 13 residues. Trimming took off 3 bases at V and 7 bases at J, with 10 bases between the two ends. Germline V gives CDR1 SGHRS, CDR2 YFSETQ. This sample was taken from a study of shared clonotypes between healthy human individuals. This table comes from immunoSEQ multiplex PCR, and its TCRdb copy is limited to in-frame clones, with some not included. This table holds about 1 million clones, roughly 75% found once. The receptor was isolated from a man aged 18 to 30 in good health. The sample consisted of memory CD4+ T cells sorted from blood. Subset in this sample: CD45RA-negative fraction. The rearrangement links TRBV5-1 to TRBJ2-2, with a weak D call TRBD2 (5 bases). The CDR3 DNA follows: TGCGCCAGCAGCTCAACGGCGGGCGGGGAGCTGTTTTTT. This sequence encodes CASSSTAGGELFF.